The 29 T cell receptor beta chains presented below share a single source sample, sequenced in a study of blood T cell repertoires in COVID-19. Some clones are missing from TCRdb's copy, which holds only in-frame ones; the method was immunoSEQ multiplex PCR. The sample carries 30,000 to 40,000 clones, about 89% recorded once. Sequencing used peripheral blood. Every receptor here comes from a human donor in a cohort sampled during active COVID-19.

Remarks on this clone: The same CDR3 is also encoded by other DNA sequences in this sample. The rearrangement uses TRBV7-2 and TRBJ2-5; TRBD2 aligns across 7 bases. The CDR3 covers 14 residues. Germline CDR1 reads SGHTA; CDR2 reads FQGNSA. V lost 1 base, J lost 2 bases, and 1 base stayed unmatched. The DNA of the CDR3 is TGTGCCAGCAGCTTAGGTAGCGGGCAAGAGACCCAGTACTTC. Translating gives CASSLGSGQETQYF.

The chain carries TRBV4-1 and TRBJ1-4; D is possibly TRBD1 (6 bases). The V end lost 0 bases, the J end lost 6 bases, and 14 bases lay between the germline ends. The CDR3 covers 16 residues. Germline CDR1 is MGHRA and CDR2 is YSYEKL. The CDR3 sequence is CASSQDRGRGYEKLFF. In DNA form, the CDR3 reads TGCGCCAGCAGCCAAGATCGTGGCAGGGGATATGAAAAACTGTTTTTT.

This clone has only one observation. The chain employs TRBV18 and TRBJ2-7; TRBD1 matches 11 bases. The V segment lost 2 bases and the J segment 6 bases; nucleotides outside the gene matches: 6. The CDR3 runs 15 residues. CDR1 and CDR2 from the germline V gene are KGHSH and LQKENI. The chain's CDR3 is CASSPGTGGRGEQYF. CDR3 sequence (DNA): TGTGCCAGCTCACCAGGGACAGGGGGTAGGGGCGAGCAGTACTTC. Combining the CDR3 with reference TRBV18 and TRBJ2-7 gives the whole variable domain NAGVMQNPRHLVRRRGQEARLRCSPMKGHSHVYWYRQLPEEGLKFMVYLQKENIIDESGMPKERFSAEFPKEGPSILRIQQVVRGDSAAYFCASSPGTGGRGEQYFGPGTRLTVT.

The chain carries TRBV9 and TRBJ2-3; 10 bases match TRBD1. Unmatched junction bases numbered 2, after V lost 0 bases and J lost 1 base. The CDR3 runs 16 residues. Germline values: CDR1 SGDLS, CDR2 YYNGEE. CDR3 bases: TGTGCCAGCAGCGTAGGAGGGACAGGGGGCACAGATACGCAGTATTTT. Its protein is CASSVGGTGGTDTQYF.

The J gene is TRBJ1-4, the V gene TRBV19, with 9 positions matching TRBD1. Looked up from germline, CDR1 is LNHDA and CDR2 is SQIVND (reference sequence). This CDR3 has 15 amino acids. The J segment lost 7 bases and the V segment lost 5 bases, leaving 8 bases of the junction unmatched. The DNA of the CDR3 is TGTGCCAGTAGTCCCCAGGGGGACAGGGTTGAAAAACTGTTTTTT. Residues: CASSPQGDRVEKLFF. The variable domain in full, with the rest retrieved from reference TRBV19 and TRBJ1-4, is DGGITQSPKYLFRKEGQNVTLSCEQNLNHDAMYWYRQDPGQGLRLIYYSQIVNDFQKGDIAEGYSVSREKKESFPLTVTSAQKNPTAFYLCASSPQGDRVEKLFFGSGTQLSVL.

The chain couples TRBV7-2 to TRBJ1-6, with unresolved D. The CDR3 extends over 12 amino acids. V was cut by 3 bases and J by 14 bases, with 11 bases left in between. The germline CDR1 and CDR2 sequences are SGHTA and FQGNSA. DNA of the CDR3: TGTGCCAGCAGCTTTGACACTCCGGCCCTCCACTTT. Translation gives CASSFDTPALHF.

For the CDR3, the DNA is TGTGCCAGCAGGGCCTGGGGGGAGAGCAATCAGCCCCAGCATTTT. Its translation: CASRAWGESNQPQHF. This chain connects TRBV6-6 to TRBJ1-5; D possibly corresponds to TRBD1 (5 bases). This CDR3 comprises 15 residues. Germline CDR1 and CDR2: MNHNY and SVGAGI (reference sequence). V dropped 6 bases and J dropped 1 base, with 13 bases sitting between them.

This chain's CDR3 is CASTLRDRGKNIQYF. The CDR3 nucleotides are TGTGCCAGCACCCTAAGGGACAGGGGTAAAAACATTCAGTACTTC. This sequence joins TRBV6-6 and TRBJ2-4; TRBD1 matches at 10 bases. The CDR3 covers 15 residues. Unmatched junction bases numbered 7, after V lost 7 bases and J lost 4 bases. Germline V CDR1 and CDR2: MNHNY, SVGAGI (reference sequence).

The CDR3 loop reads CASSLLAGTSVSYEQYF. The CDR3, as DNA: TGTGCCAGCAGCTTACTGGCTGGGACTAGCGTCTCCTACGAGCAGTACTTC. The chain carries TRBV7-2 and TRBJ2-7; 10 bases map to TRBD2. The CDR3 is 17 residues long. The ends lost 2 bases at V and 0 bases at J; junction bases unmatched: 7. CDR1 and CDR2 from the germline V gene are SGHTA and FQGNSA.

The chain joins TRBV6-5 to TRBJ2-2; D gene ambiguous. The CDR3 sequence is 14 residues long. Germline CDR1 MNHEY, CDR2 SVGAGI. V lost 0 bases to trimming and J lost 6 bases, with 8 bases between them. This CDR3 reads CASSYSNAAGELFF. CDR3 nucleotides: TGTGCCAGCAGTTACTCGAACGCGGCCGGGGAGCTGTTTTTT.

The gene calls are TRBV9 and TRBJ1-1, with D perhaps matching TRBD1 (6 bases). CDR3 length equals 15 residues. In germline, CDR1 is SGDLS, CDR2 YYNGEE. Trimming took 3 bases from V and 5 from J, leaving 17 bases between them. DNA of the CDR3: TGTGCCAGCAGCGCTACAGGGAGGGGGGAAACTGAAGCTTTCTTT. Residues: CASSATGRGETEAFF.

The rearrangement uses TRBV30 and TRBJ2-7; 7 nucleotides agree with TRBD2. Germline values: CDR1 GTSNPN, CDR2 SVGIG (reference sequence). Losses at the gene ends were 1 base for V and 6 bases for J; bases not matched to a gene: 9. The length of the CDR3 is 14 residues. DNA for the CDR3: TGTGCCTGGAGTGGGGGGGGATCTCTTCTCGAGCAGTACTTC. Amino acid sequence: CAWSGGGSLLEQYF. Full variable domain (remainder filled in from reference TRBV30 and TRBJ2-7): SQTIHQWPATLVQPVGSPLSLECTVEGTSNPNLYWYRQAAGRGLQLLFYSVGIGQISSEVPQNLSASRPQDRQFILSSKKLLLSDSGFYLCAWSGGGSLLEQYFGPGTRLTVT.

Of note for this clone: One end of the junction varies from germline; a read error may be responsible. V is TRBV6-5 and J is TRBJ1-2, with TRBD1 as a possible D gene (5 bases). The CDR3 contains 14 residues. Germline-derived CDR1 and CDR2 are MNHEY and SVGAGI. CDR3: CASRYAWGGDGYTF. In DNA form, the CDR3 reads TGTGCCAGCCGTTACGCGTGGGGGGGGGACGGCTACACCTTC.

V and J are TRBV20-1 and TRBJ1-6; no clear D. Germline V CDR1 and CDR2: DFQATT, SNEGSKA (reference sequence). The CDR3 runs 14 residues. Trimming shortened V by 3 bases and J by 9 bases, and 15 bases separated the two germline ends. As DNA, the CDR3 is TGCAGTGCTAGTGACCGCCGGGAGAGTTCACCCCTCCACTTT. This translates into CSASDRRESSPLHF.

This chain joins TRBV10-3 and TRBJ1-4; the D gene is possibly TRBD1 (5 bases). The V gene's germline CDR1 is ENHRY and CDR2 SYGVKD. The CDR3 is 13 residues long. V was cut by 10 bases and J by 8 bases, with 17 bases left in between. The CDR3 sequence: CATAPRDGEKLFF. The CDR3 nucleotides read TGTGCCACCGCCCCCAGGGATGGCGAAAAACTGTTTTTT.

Comment on this clone: Compared with germline, one end of the junction differs, possibly owing to a read error. J is TRBJ2-3 and V is TRBV5-8, with TRBD1 matching 9 bases. Per the germline V gene, CDR1 is SGHTS and CDR2 is YDEGEE. The length of the CDR3 is 11 residues. The CDR3 protein is CASSFGTGFRF. The CDR3, as DNA: TGTGCCAGCAGCTTCGGGACAGGGTTTCGATTT. Full variable domain (rest looked up from reference TRBV5-8 and TRBJ2-3): EAGVTQSPTHLIKTRGQQATLRCSPISGHTSVYWYQQALGLGLQFLLWYDEGEERNRGNFPPRFSGRQFPNYSSELNVNALELEDSALYLCASSFGTGFRFGPGTRLTVL.

The chain joins TRBV9 to TRBJ1-3; 7 bases are shared with TRBD1. CDR3 length: 18 residues. Germline-derived CDR1 and CDR2 are SGDLS and YYNGEE. With V trimmed by 0 bases and J by 2 bases, 11 bases remained unmatched. CDR3 nucleotide sequence: TGTGCCAGCAGCGTAGCCCCCCCCCAGACAGGGACTGGAAACACCATATATTTT. Translation gives CASSVAPPQTGTGNTIYF.

The rearrangement links TRBV5-1 to TRBJ2-1, with 8 bases aligning to TRBD1. The CDR3 has 15 residues. CDR1 is SGHRS and CDR2 is YFSETQ in the germline V gene. V lost 4 bases and J lost 0; bases outside the gene matches: 3. CDR3 region: CASSLQGDSYNEQFF. The CDR3 region has the DNA TGCGCCAGCAGCCTACAGGGGGACTCCTACAATGAGCAGTTCTTC.

The chain couples TRBV29-1 to TRBJ1-4; perhaps TRBD1 as D (5 bases). The length of the CDR3 is 13 residues. Between the trimmed V and J ends, which lost 1 base and 7 bases, there was a span of 10 bases. The germline gives CDR1 SQVTM, CDR2 ANQGSEA. The CDR3 loop reads CSVEVGPGEKLFF. The CDR3 DNA is TGCAGCGTTGAAGTGGGGCCCGGTGAAAAACTGTTTTTT.

The chain has TRBV3-1 (or the pseudogene TRBV3-2) and TRBJ2-5, with D possibly being TRBD1 (5 bases). This CDR3 is 16 amino acids long. Germline V CDR1 and CDR2: LGHDT, YNNKEL (reference sequence). Trimming shortened V by 2 bases and J by 1 base, and 14 bases separated the two germline ends. The CDR3 DNA reads as TGTGCCAGCAGCCAATTCTCGACAGCCGTCCAAGAGACCCAGTACTTC. Protein sequence: CASSQFSTAVQETQYF.

The rearrangement links TRBV7-9 to TRBJ2-5; D might be TRBD1 (7 bases). Germline V gives CDR1 SEHNR, CDR2 FQNEAQ (reference sequence). CDR3 length: 15 residues. V dropped 1 base and J dropped 5 bases, with 14 bases sitting between them. The CDR3 reads CASSLGAGGFETQYF. Written as DNA, the CDR3 is TGTGCCAGCAGCTTAGGGGCAGGGGGGTTCGAGACCCAGTACTTC.

The rearrangement links TRBV6-5 to TRBJ2-7; 7 nucleotides agree with TRBD2. The CDR3 has 13 residues. Germline CDR1 and CDR2: MNHEY and SVGAGI. V shed 6 bases, J shed 1 base, and the junction held 3 bases outside the gene matches. The CDR3 sequence: CASRSGMSYEQYF. DNA for the CDR3: TGTGCCAGCAGAAGCGGGATGTCCTACGAGCAGTACTTC.

This CDR3 is CASSHVQGSNQPQHF. In nucleotides, the CDR3 is TGCGCCAGCAGCCACGTACAGGGTTCCAATCAGCCCCAGCATTTT. This chain links TRBV4-1 with TRBJ1-5, with D possibly TRBD1 on 6 matching bases. Trimming left V 3 bases short and J 3 bases short, with 12 bases between. The CDR3 length is 15 residues. Germline CDR1 is MGHRA and CDR2 is YSYEKL.

The chain joins TRBV29-1 to TRBJ1-1; 8 bases are shared with TRBD1. Germline assignment: CDR1 SQVTM and CDR2 ANQGSEA. V was clipped by 8 bases and J by 4 bases; unmatched bases: 18. CDR3 length: 16 residues. This chain's CDR3 is CSLTTVRGRIGTEAFF. DNA of the CDR3: TGCAGCCTCACTACGGTCAGGGGGCGAATTGGCACTGAAGCTTTCTTT.

This clone has only one observation. J is TRBJ2-7 and V is TRBV6-6, with D possibly matching TRBD1 (5 bases). This CDR3 is built from 13 residues. The V end was cut by 5 bases, the J end by 7 bases, with 15 bases between. The germline V gene has CDR1 MNHNY and CDR2 SVGAGI (reference sequence). The CDR3 region has the DNA TGTGCCAGCAGTCAGTTCGACAGTTTAGAGCAGTACTTC. It is translated as CASSQFDSLEQYF.

The V and J genes are TRBV11-1 and TRBJ2-7; tentatively, D is TRBD2 (7 bases). CDR1 and CDR2 (germline): SGHAT, FQDESV (reference sequence). The CDR3 spans 14 residues. V lost 0 bases and J lost 5, with 11 bases in between. This CDR3 reads CASSLAGGRDEQYF. In DNA form, the CDR3 reads TGTGCCAGCAGCTTAGCGGGGGGGCGCGACGAGCAGTACTTC.

This clone occurred once. The chain employs TRBV12-3 or TRBV12-4 and TRBJ1-1; D call uncertain. V gave up 8 bases and J gave up 3 bases, with 7 bases separating them. The CDR3 covers 11 residues. In DNA, the CDR3 is TGTGCCAGCGGTGCGGACACTGAAGCTTTCTTT. As protein: CASGADTEAFF.

The chain is built from TRBV4-2 and TRBJ2-3; 13 bases align to TRBD2. The V segment lost 3 bases and the J segment 2 bases; nucleotides outside the gene matches: 5. The CDR3 sequence is 17 residues long. Germline loops: CDR1 LGHNA, CDR2 YNFKEQ. CDR3: CASSHRTSGGDTDTQYF. The CDR3 nucleotides read TGTGCCAGCAGCCACCGGACTAGCGGGGGCGACACAGATACGCAGTATTTT.

This clone occurred once. The V and J genes are TRBV7-2 and TRBJ2-7, with a weak D call TRBD2 (5 bases). The CDR3 runs 14 residues. Per germline, CDR1 SGHTA and CDR2 FQGNSA. The V and J ends lost 1 base and 7 bases respectively, with 14 bases between them. Here the CDR3 DNA reads TGTGCCAGCAGCTTAGAGGGAGCACCAAGAGAGCAGTACTTC. Its protein is CASSLEGAPREQYF.